Below, one T cell receptor beta chain is given with its context. This specimen belongs to a study of blood T cell repertoires in COVID-19. Study-level information: COVID-19 samples, acute and convalescent, were from the United States, Italy and Spain.

Per the authors' pipeline: Amplifying reference gene primers gave estimates of nucleated cell counts. Sequencing was performed with immunoSEQ multiplex PCR; in TCRdb, only in-frame clones are kept and a portion is missing. Clone size and the V and J calls come from that table; the DNA yielded D and trimming. The sample has under 200,000 clones; 82% are singletons. The CDR3 consists of 14 residues. The V gene lost 4 bases and the J gene lost 2 bases, with 9 bases spanning the gap. Germline loops: CDR1 LGHDT, CDR2 YNNKEL (reference sequence). The Seattle patients, enrolled during active infection, were followed longitudinally.

The sequencing input was peripheral blood. The chain recombines TRBV3-1 (or the pseudogene TRBV3-2) with TRBJ1-3; no reliable D call. The origin of this receptor is a woman in her sixties or seventies with COVID-19, enrolled during active disease. The CDR3 DNA is TGTGCCAGCAGCCCCACACGGGCTGGAAACACCATATATTTT. Translated: CASSPTRAGNTIYF.